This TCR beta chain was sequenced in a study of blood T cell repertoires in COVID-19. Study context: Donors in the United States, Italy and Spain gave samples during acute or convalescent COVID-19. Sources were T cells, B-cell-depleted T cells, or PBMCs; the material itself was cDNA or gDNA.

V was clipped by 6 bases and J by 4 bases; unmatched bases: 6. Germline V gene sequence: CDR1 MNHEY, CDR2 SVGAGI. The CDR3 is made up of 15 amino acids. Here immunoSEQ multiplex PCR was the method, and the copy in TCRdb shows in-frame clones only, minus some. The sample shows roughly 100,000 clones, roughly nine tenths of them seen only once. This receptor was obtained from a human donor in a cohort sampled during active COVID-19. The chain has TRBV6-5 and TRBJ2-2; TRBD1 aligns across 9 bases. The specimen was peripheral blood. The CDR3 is CASSVGTGLTGELFF. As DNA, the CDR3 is TGTGCCAGCAGCGTCGGGACAGGGCTCACCGGGGAGCTGTTTTTT.